The 2 T cell receptor beta chains below come from one sample, sequenced in a study of cytomegalovirus exposure and HLA in healthy donors. Method: immunoSEQ multiplex PCR; TCRdb's copy keeps in-frame clones and lacks some. Here the sample spans around 63,000 clones, about 89% being singletons. The sample consisted of PBMCs. The receptor source for this set is a woman aged 18 to 35 in good health and CMV-seronegative.

This chain joins TRBV15 and TRBJ2-3; 9 bases line up with TRBD1. Germline values: CDR1 LNHNV, CDR2 YYDKDF (reference sequence). With 3 bases clipped from V and 4 bases from J, the junction kept 2 bases outside the gene matches. This CDR3 is built from 14 residues. CDR3 DNA sequence: TGTGCCACCAGCAGGGGACAGGGCCCAGATACGCAGTATTTT. This sequence encodes CATSRGQGPDTQYF.

The V gene is TRBV30, the J gene TRBJ1-1, with D hard to call. The V gene lost 1 base and the J gene lost 5 bases, with 11 bases spanning the gap. The CDR3 consists of 13 residues. CDR1 and CDR2 (germline): GTSNPN, SVGIG (reference sequence). This chain's CDR3 is CAWSESAGTEAFF. CDR3 nucleotide sequence: TGTGCCTGGAGTGAGTCGGCGGGGACTGAAGCTTTCTTT.